One TCR beta chain is described in this entry. The record originates from a study of technical replicates of blood from a few donors. Here immunoSEQ multiplex PCR was the method, and the copy in TCRdb shows in-frame clones only, minus some. In the table there are about 84,000 clones, roughly 98% of which are singletons. J was trimmed by 2 bases and V by 1 base; bases with no gene match: 11. Germline V CDR1 and CDR2: LGHNA, YNFKEQ. The CDR3 sequence is 17 residues long. This TCR derives from a human donor in good health. The V and J genes are TRBV4-2 and TRBJ2-7; 7 nucleotides agree with TRBD1. Sequenced material: T cells isolated from PBMCs. As DNA, the CDR3 is TGTGCCAGCAGCCAAGGGAGATTAGACAGGGAGCCCTACGAGCAGTACTTC. Translated, it gives CASSQGRLDREPYEQYF.